A single sample is the source of the 22 T cell receptor beta chains below, sequenced in a study of T-cell reconstitution after alpha-beta-depleted transplantation in children. Researchers prepared the TCRbeta library using unique molecular identifiers, the study reports. TCRdb called the PCR reads again in MiXCR, with one record for every CDR3 protein. Of almost 400,000 distinct CDR3 sequences listed, just over 20% were seen once; the top ten hold around 4%. Sequencing used PBMCs from the stem cell graft donor, obtained from the stem cell graft. Receptors were obtained from a human donor who donated a stem cell graft to a child with acute myeloid leukemia.

This clonotype was seen only a few times. The chain recombines TRBV7-2 with TRBJ2-1; 9 bases map to TRBD2. The CDR3 loop spans 17 amino acids. With V trimmed by 0 bases and J by 4 bases, 7 bases remained unmatched. Germline CDR1 reads SGHTA; CDR2 reads FQGNSA. The CDR3: CASSLARGLANYNEQFF. DNA of the CDR3: TGTGCCAGCAGCTTAGCGCGGGGACTAGCCAATTACAATGAGCAGTTCTTC.

The chain joins TRBV7-2 to TRBJ2-7, with a possible D match to TRBD2 (5 bases). Per germline, CDR1 SGHTA and CDR2 FQGNSA. Trimming took 8 bases from V and 2 from J, leaving 13 bases between them. The CDR3 is made up of 13 amino acids. The DNA for the CDR3 is TGTGCCAGCGGGCGGGTCTACGCCTACGAGCAGTACTTC. Encoded protein: CASGRVYAYEQYF.

This clonotype came up a few times. V usage is TRBV20-1 and J usage is TRBJ2-6, with D tentatively TRBD1 (5 bases). Trimming stripped 2 bases from V and 0 bases from J, with 8 bases between. The CDR3 totals 15 residues. CDR1 DFQATT and CDR2 SNEGSKA come from the germline V gene (reference sequence). CDR3 DNA sequence: TGCAGTGCTAGAAGGACAATCTCTGGGGCCAACGTCCTGACTTTC. It encodes CSARRTISGANVLTF.

This clonotype was counted only a few times. V and J are TRBV28 and TRBJ2-7; no clear D. V was clipped by 5 bases and J by 3 bases, with 17 bases between them. The CDR3 runs to 15 residues. Germline values: CDR1 MDHEN, CDR2 SYDVKM. The chain's CDR3 is CASSAYLLGNYEQYF. In nucleotides, the CDR3 is TGTGCCAGCAGTGCGTATCTTCTGGGAAACTACGAGCAGTACTTC.

This clonotype was observed many times. V and J are TRBV6-5 and TRBJ1-2; tentative D call: TRBD1 (5 bases). The germline V gene has CDR1 MNHEY and CDR2 SVGAGI. The length of the CDR3 is 15 residues. Trimming pared 2 bases from V and 1 base from J, leaving 11 bases between. The CDR3 sequence is CASSYNAGHNYGYTF. CDR3 coding DNA: TGTGCCAGCAGTTACAACGCAGGGCATAACTATGGCTACACCTTC.

This clonotype has a handful of counts. The V gene is TRBV6-5, the J gene TRBJ2-3, with TRBD2 matching over 10 bases. This CDR3 is built from 16 residues. Germline CDR1 MNHEY, CDR2 SVGAGI. Trimming cost V 1 base and J 3 bases; bases outside gene matches: 4. CDR3 DNA: TGTGCCAGCAGTTACTTCTCTAGCGGGAGTACAGATACGCAGTATTTT. Its protein product is CASSYFSSGSTDTQYF.

The V call is TRBV5-1, the J call TRBJ2-1; 13 bases fit TRBD2. CDR3 size: 16 residues. The ends lost 0 bases at V and 4 bases at J; junction bases unmatched: 1. The germline CDR1 and CDR2 sequences are SGHRS and YFSETQ. The CDR3 reads CASSLGTSGRYNEQFF. The CDR3 DNA is TGCGCCAGCAGCTTGGGGACTAGCGGGAGATACAATGAGCAGTTCTTC. The variable domain in full, with the rest retrieved from reference TRBV5-1 and TRBJ2-1, is KAGVTQTPRYLIKTRGQQVTLSCSPISGHRSVSWYQQTPGQGLQFLFEYFSETQRNKGNFPGRFSGRQFSNSRSEMNVSTLELGDSALYLCASSLGTSGRYNEQFFGPGTRLTVL.

The rearrangement joins TRBV11-1 to TRBJ1-5; 10 bases fit TRBD1. With V trimmed by 5 bases and J by 5 bases, 6 bases remained unmatched. This CDR3 has 15 residues. CDR1 SGHAT and CDR2 FQDESV come from the germline V gene (reference sequence). The CDR3 DNA is TGTGCCAGCAGCCGTGGGACAGGGGTAGATCAGCCCCAGCATTTT. Translating gives CASSRGTGVDQPQHF.

The J gene is TRBJ2-1, the V gene TRBV6-1, with TRBD2 matching 13 bases. The CDR3 consists of 17 residues. Germline assignment: CDR1 MNHNS and CDR2 SASEGT. V gave up 6 bases and J gave up 4 bases; unmatched junction bases: 9. The CDR3 DNA is TGTGCCAGCAGCTCCGGACTAGCGGGAGCTCTTTACAATGAGCAGTTCTTC. It is translated as CASSSGLAGALYNEQFF.

Many counts were recorded for this clonotype. The rearrangement links TRBV4-3 to TRBJ2-2; 7 bases match TRBD2. CDR3 length: 15 amino acids. Germline V gene lookup returns CDR1 LGHNA and CDR2 YSLEER. The V segment lost 4 bases and the J segment 9 bases; nucleotides outside the gene matches: 11. The CDR3 sequence: CASSPIYLAARELFF. CDR3 bases: TGCGCCAGCAGCCCAATTTATCTAGCGGCAAGGGAGCTGTTTTTT.

CDR3 sequence: CAIRGLAGTYEQYF. CDR3 nucleotide sequence: TGTGCCATCAGAGGACTAGCGGGGACCTACGAGCAGTACTTC. The V and J genes are TRBV10-3 and TRBJ2-7; 12 nucleotides match TRBD2. Germline V gives CDR1 ENHRY, CDR2 SYGVKD. Trimming cost V 6 bases and J 2 bases; bases outside gene matches: 2. The CDR3 spans 14 residues.

This clonotype has only a few counts. This chain uses TRBV14 with TRBJ2-7; D possibly corresponds to TRBD1 (6 bases). Germline loops: CDR1 SGHDN, CDR2 FVKESK. V was trimmed by 1 base and J by 6 bases, leaving 13 bases between them. This CDR3 comprises 14 residues. CDR3 region: CASSQGGGEVEQYF. The DNA of the CDR3 is TGTGCCAGCAGCCAAGGAGGGGGTGAGGTCGAGCAGTACTTC.

This clonotype was observed a handful of times. This chain joins TRBV7-9 and TRBJ2-2, with 9 bases lining up with TRBD1. V dropped 4 bases and J dropped 7; count of bases not matched to a gene: 4. This CDR3 region has 14 residues. CDR1 and CDR2 (germline): SEHNR, FQNEAQ (reference sequence). The CDR3 region has the DNA TGTGCCAGCAGCTCGGGACAGGGAATCGGGGAGCTGTTTTTT. Translation gives CASSSGQGIGELFF. Together with reference TRBV7-9 and TRBJ2-2, the CDR3 gives the full variable domain: DTGVSQNPRHKITKRGQNVTFRCDPISEHNRLYWYRQTLGQGPEFLTYFQNEAQLEKSRLLSDRFSAERPKGSFSTLEIQRTEQGDSAMYLCASSSGQGIGELFFGEGSRLTVL.

There are many counts of this clonotype. The rearrangement uses TRBV10-2 and TRBJ2-7; TRBD2 matches at 9 bases. V shed 4 bases and J 3 bases; nucleotides not matched to a gene: 4. Germline V lookup: CDR1 WSHSY, CDR2 SAAADI. The CDR3 consists of 14 residues. The CDR3 DNA sequence: TGCGCCAGCAGTGTGCTAGCGGGACTCTACGAGCAGTACTTC. This translates into CASSVLAGLYEQYF.

The CDR3 is CASSLGRQYQETQYF. The CDR3 DNA reads as TGTGCCAGCAGCTTAGGCCGGCAGTACCAAGAGACCCAGTACTTC. The chain links TRBV13 to TRBJ2-5, with unresolved D. CDR3 length equals 15 residues. V was shortened by 0 bases and J by 0 bases, with 8 bases between the two germline ends. CDR1 is PRHDT, CDR2 FYEKMQ, per germline (reference sequence).

This clonotype came up a few times. The V call is TRBV25-1, the J call TRBJ2-2; D is unresolved. Per the germline V gene, CDR1 is MGHDK and CDR2 is SYGVNS. The CDR3 runs 12 residues. Trimming left V 4 bases short and J 7 bases short, with 7 bases between. The CDR3 protein is CASSGQGGELFF. CDR3 bases: TGTGCCAGCAGTGGCCAAGGCGGGGAGCTGTTTTTT. Based on the CDR3 plus reference TRBV25-1 and TRBJ2-2, the full variable domain is EADIYQTPRYLVIGTGKKITLECSQTMGHDKMYWYQQDPGMELHLIHYSYGVNSTEKGDLSSESTVSRIRTEHFPLTLESARPSHTSQYLCASSGQGGELFFGEGSRLTVL.

The genes are TRBV28 and TRBJ2-7; 10 bases align to TRBD1. V trimming: 6 bases; J trimming: 5 bases; junction bases outside the gene matches: 7. CDR3 length equals 14 residues. Germline V gives CDR1 MDHEN, CDR2 SYDVKM. CDR3 residues: CASSPGTGVHEQYF. DNA for the CDR3: TGTGCCAGCAGCCCCGGGACAGGGGTTCACGAGCAGTACTTC.

The table lists this clonotype with many counts. The CDR3 DNA follows: TGTGCCAGCAGCTTGCCGCCCGGACAGGGGGTCTACGAGCAGTACTTC. As protein: CASSLPPGQGVYEQYF. The rearrangement links TRBV7-9 to TRBJ2-7; TRBD1 agrees at 10 bases. Germline CDR1 is SEHNR and CDR2 is FQNEAQ (reference sequence). The CDR3 has 16 amino acids. J gave up 3 bases and V 3 bases, and 8 bases lay outside the gene matches.

This clonotype occurred many times. V and J are TRBV20-1 and TRBJ2-1; 10 positions agree with TRBD2. The V gene end was trimmed by 5 bases and the J gene end by 7 bases; junction bases not matched to a gene: 5. The CDR3 has 13 residues. Germline lookup yields CDR1 DFQATT and CDR2 SNEGSKA (reference sequence). CDR3 in amino acids: CSAGGLATNEQFF. CDR3 sequence (DNA): TGCAGTGCTGGGGGACTAGCGACAAATGAGCAGTTCTTC.

V and J are TRBV20-1 and TRBJ2-1; D remains unclear. The CDR3 spans 13 residues. Germline assignment: CDR1 DFQATT and CDR2 SNEGSKA (reference sequence). Trimming cost V 6 bases and J 15 bases, with 24 bases left between them. The CDR3 DNA reads as TGCAGTGCACCCCCGGGCCCGAAGTCCGGGCTGTTCTTC. Amino acids: CSAPPGPKSGLFF.

This clonotype was seen a handful of times. J is TRBJ2-7 and V is TRBV4-1; the match to TRBD2 covers 10 bases. The V and J ends lost 1 base and 1 base, in that order; junction bases with no gene match: 7. Germline values: CDR1 MGHRA, CDR2 YSYEKL. CDR3 length: 17 amino acids. The DNA for the CDR3 is TGCGCCAGCAGCCAAGGTGGTAGCGGGAGGTTTTCCTACGAGCAGTACTTC. Translated: CASSQGGSGRFSYEQYF.

This clonotype showed up just a few times. The V and J genes are TRBV12-3 or TRBV12-4 and TRBJ2-7, with D unclear. CDR3 size: 16 residues. Trimming took off 1 base at V and 2 bases at J, with 15 bases between the two ends. The CDR3 region has the DNA TGTGCCAGCAGTTTAGATACGGACCCGACCCCCTACGAGCAGTACTTC. It translates to CASSLDTDPTPYEQYF.